Listed below are T cell receptor beta chains from one sample, sequenced in a study of blood T cell repertoires in COVID-19. Some clones are missing from TCRdb's copy, which holds only in-frame ones; the method was immunoSEQ multiplex PCR. The sample includes roughly 200,000 clones, roughly 81% of them seen just once. Material for sequencing was peripheral blood. The receptors were gathered from an elderly woman with acute or convalescent COVID-19. Both conserved end residues are part of each CDR3. Fields, in order: J gene, V gene, clone size, D gene, CDR3 DNA, CDR3 protein. D genes are given only for firm matches. Size is stated for part of the rows, as once, few or many counts, or as a class when the clone is expanded.

>TRBJ2-2|TRBV30|-|TRBD2
TGTGCCTGGAGTGTAGGGGTTAGCGGGATCGGGGAGCTGTTTTTT
CAWSVGVSGIGELFF
>TRBJ2-2|TRBV30|-|-
TGTGCCTGGAGTCTGGGACACCTGACCGGGGAGCTGTTTTTT
CAWSLGHLTGELFF
>TRBJ2-3|TRBV2|-|TRBD1
TGTGCCAGCAGCCGACAGGGGTTGATCACAGATACGCAGTATTTT
CASSRQGLITDTQYF
>TRBJ2-7|TRBV21-1|many|-
TGTGCCAGCAGCAAAGCTGGTGACAGGTGGGAGCAGTACTTC
CASSKAGDRWEQYF
>TRBJ2-2|TRBV11-3|-|TRBD1
TGTGCCAGCAGCACGAGCAGGGGGCTGCACACCGGGGAGCTGTTTTTT
CASSTSRGLHTGELFF
>TRBJ1-5|TRBV27|-|TRBD1
TGTGCCAGCAGTTTAGTGGGGACAGCTCCCAATCAGCCCCAGCATTTT
CASSLVGTAPNQPQHF
>TRBJ1-1|TRBV12-5|-|-
TGTGCTAGTGCCCCCGGACAGCACACTGAAGCTTTCTTT
CASAPGQHTEAFF
>TRBJ1-4|TRBV5-6|-|TRBD1
TGTGCCAGCAGCTTGGTTCGGGACAGGGGGTTGTCGGAGGAAAAACTGTTTTTT
CASSLVRDRGLSEEKLFF
>TRBJ2-5|TRBV5-1|-|TRBD2
TGCGCCAGCAGCCCTAACCTAGCGGGAGTGGAGACCCAGTACTTC
CASSPNLAGVETQYF
>TRBJ2-2|TRBV5-8|-|-
TGTGCCAGCAGCTTCCACAGGGATAGCAGGGAGCTGTTTTTT
CASSFHRDSRELFF
>TRBJ1-1|TRBV5-6|-|-
TGTGCCAGCAGCTTGCGGAGGACGAGAACTGAAGCTTTCTTT
CASSLRRTRTEAFF
>TRBJ1-4|TRBV5-1|-|-
TGCGCCAGCAGCCTATCCCCGAGTGCAACTAATGAAAAACTGTTTTTT
CASSLSPSATNEKLFF
>TRBJ2-1|TRBV5-6|-|-
TGTGCCAGCAGCGCGGGATTTAGCTCCTACAATGAGCAGTTCTTC
CASSAGFSSYNEQFF
>TRBJ2-1|TRBV5-8|-|TRBD1
TGTGCCAGCAGCTTGGGGGACAGACCGTCCTACAATGAGCAGTTCTTC
CASSLGDRPSYNEQFF
>TRBJ1-2|TRBV30|-|-
TGTGCCTGGAGCCCCAGGATTGGTGGCTACACCTTC
CAWSPRIGGYTF
>TRBJ1-1|TRBV27|once|-
TGTGCCAGCAGTCCCGGAACAGGAGTGAACACTGAAGCTTTCTTT
CASSPGTGVNTEAFF
>TRBJ1-2|TRBV7-8|-|-
TGTGCCAGCAGCCTAGGGGCCGCCTATGGCTACACCTTC
CASSLGAAYGYTF
>TRBJ2-3|TRBV7-2|-|-
TGTGCCAGCAGCTTAATGCGGGCGATGGATACGCAGTATTTT
CASSLMRAMDTQYF
>TRBJ2-2|TRBV30|-|-
TGTGCCTGGGCGGCTAACACCGGGGAGCTGTTTTTT
CAWAANTGELFF
>TRBJ2-1|TRBV5-4|-|-
TGTGCCAGCAGTAATCAAGGGGGCAATGAGCAGTTCTTC
CASSNQGGNEQFF
>TRBJ2-6|TRBV19|-|-
TGTGCCAGTAGTACACCGCGAACAGGATCTGGGGCCAACGTCCTGACTTTC
CASSTPRTGSGANVLTF
>TRBJ1-1|TRBV18|-|-
TGTGCCAGCTCACCACGCGACCTGGGTTACGGGGGGGCTTTCTTT
CASSPRDLGYGGAFF
>TRBJ2-7|TRBV12-5|-|-
TGTGCTAGTGGTTTGGACTCCACCTACGAGCAGTACTTC
CASGLDSTYEQYF
>TRBJ2-3|TRBV18|-|TRBD1
TGTGCCAGCTCACCATCCGACAGGGGTGGCCCAGATACGCAGTATTTT
CASSPSDRGGPDTQYF
>TRBJ2-7|TRBV4-1|-|TRBD2
TGCGCCAGCAGCCCGCCCGGGACTAGCGGGATATACGAGCAGTACTTC
CASSPPGTSGIYEQYF